This T cell receptor beta chain was documented in a study of CD8 T cells in Susac syndrome. Reverse transcription of about 0.5 to 1 ug RNA used random hexamers. An immunoSEQ multiplex PCR generated amplified TCR beta CDR3 products spanning 54 Vbeta and 13 Jbeta. From the immunoSEQ multiplex PCR reads, TCRdb called clonotypes with MiXCR, one entry per CDR3 protein. The top ten hold about 0.14% of the sample, which has some 210,000 distinct CDR3 sequences, about 95% seen once. The CDR3 extends over 17 amino acids. The germline gives CDR1 KGHSH, CDR2 LQKENI. Trimming at V came to 4 bases and at J to 0 bases, leaving 10 bases not matched to a gene.

J is TRBJ2-5 and V is TRBV18, with 8 bases identical to TRBD2. Specimen: CD4+ T cells from PBMCs. The source is a human donor with Susac syndrome. The CDR3 spells CASSLEQAGVDQETQYF. The CDR3 nucleotides are TGTGCCAGCTCACTCGAACAAGCGGGGGTCGACCAAGAGACCCAGTACTTC.